Below, 25 T cell receptor beta chains from the same sample are listed, as sequenced in a study of siplizumab effects on memory and regulatory T cells. The repertoire was sequenced with immunoSEQ multiplex PCR; TCRdb's copy has only in-frame clones and lacks some. Of roughly 100,000 clones detected, 93% appear once; the ten largest clones hold roughly 0.62%. Specimen: Tregs sorted from blood. These receptors were collected from a human donor in good health.

This chain connects TRBV2 to TRBJ2-7; perhaps TRBD1 as D (6 bases). V lost 5 bases and J 3 bases, leaving 17 bases between the germline ends. The CDR3 totals 15 residues. The V gene's germline CDR1 is SNHLY and CDR2 FYNNEI. CDR3 nucleotides: TGTGCCAGCAGTTTTGAGGGGACATCCCTCTACGAGCAGTACTTC. Its translation is CASSFEGTSLYEQYF.

This rearrangement joins TRBV5-1 to TRBJ1-3, with a tentative D call TRBD1 (5 bases). Looked up from germline, CDR1 is SGHRS and CDR2 is YFSETQ. The CDR3 spans 13 residues. V was shortened by 4 bases and J by 2 bases, with 7 bases between the two germline ends. The CDR3 region is CASSDSPGNTIYF. The CDR3 bases are TGCGCCAGCAGCGACAGCCCTGGAAACACCATATATTTT. The variable domain in full, with the rest retrieved from reference TRBV5-1 and TRBJ1-3, is KAGVTQTPRYLIKTRGQQVTLSCSPISGHRSVSWYQQTPGQGLQFLFEYFSETQRNKGNFPGRFSGRQFSNSRSEMNVSTLELGDSALYLCASSDSPGNTIYFGEGSWLTVV.

V is TRBV15 and J is TRBJ1-1; 7 nucleotides agree with TRBD1. CDR3 size: 15 residues. V lost 1 base and J lost 7; bases outside the gene matches: 9. Germline V gene sequence: CDR1 LNHNV, CDR2 YYDKDF (reference sequence). CDR3 in DNA: TGTGCCACCAGCAGAGTGTCGGAAGGGACAGATGAAGCTTTCTTT. It yields the protein CATSRVSEGTDEAFF.

This clone has only a few counts. This chain joins TRBV19 and TRBJ1-1; D perhaps matches TRBD1 (6 bases). CDR1 is LNHDA, CDR2 SQIVND, per germline (reference sequence). CDR3 size: 12 residues. Trimming shortened V by 4 bases and J by 11 bases, and 14 bases separated the two germline ends. The CDR3 loop is CASSRRTGRAFF. CDR3 DNA: TGTGCCAGTAGTAGGCGTACAGGGCGCGCTTTCTTT.

This clone was counted once. The chain carries TRBV19 and TRBJ1-2; D may be TRBD1 (6 bases). CDR3 length equals 14 residues. V was clipped by 3 bases and J by 3 bases, with 11 bases between them. Germline lookup yields CDR1 LNHDA and CDR2 SQIVND (reference sequence). The CDR3 reads CASSMGGWDYGYTF. Written as DNA, the CDR3 is TGTGCCAGTAGTATGGGGGGCTGGGACTATGGCTACACCTTC.

V gene TRBV6-6 combines with J gene TRBJ2-7; the match to TRBD1 covers 7 bases. Trimming cost V 7 bases and J 2 bases; bases outside gene matches: 5. The CDR3 length is 13 residues. Germline-derived CDR1 and CDR2 are MNHNY and SVGAGI (reference sequence). CDR3 DNA sequence: TGTGCCAGCAAGAACAGGGGAGCCTACGAGCAGTACTTC. Translation: CASKNRGAYEQYF.

This clone appeared once. The CDR3 sequence is CASSQGRGNSPLHF. CDR3 in DNA: TGCGCCAGCAGCCAAGGGAGGGGGAATTCACCCCTCCACTTT. V usage is TRBV4-3 and J usage is TRBJ1-6; a weak D match, TRBD1 (6 bases). The germline V gene encodes CDR1 LGHNA and CDR2 YSLEER. V shed 1 base and J shed 7 bases, with 8 bases lying between them. The CDR3 has 14 residues.

This chain connects TRBV6-5 to TRBJ2-7; D possibly corresponds to TRBD1 (7 bases). CDR1 MNHEY and CDR2 SVGAGI come from the germline V gene. Deletions cut 10 bases from V and 2 bases from J, with 18 bases between. The CDR3 runs 14 residues. This CDR3 is CATAGRGEAYEQYF. The CDR3 DNA sequence: TGTGCCACCGCCGGCAGGGGGGAGGCCTACGAGCAGTACTTC.

This chain joins TRBV5-1 and TRBJ1-6, with a weak D call TRBD1 (6 bases). Germline lookup yields CDR1 SGHRS and CDR2 YFSETQ. The CDR3 is made up of 15 amino acids. Trimming removed 0 bases at V and 10 bases at J, with 14 bases between. The CDR3 is CASSLESGGGSPLHF. The CDR3 DNA follows: TGCGCCAGCAGCTTGGAGTCTGGGGGCGGGTCACCCCTCCACTTT.

In nucleotides, the CDR3 is TGTGCCAGCAGCCCCCAGTGGAATGAGCAGTTCTTC. This translates into CASSPQWNEQFF. The genes are TRBV11-3 and TRBJ2-1; D unclear. The germline gives CDR1 SGHNT, CDR2 YENEEA. This CDR3 comprises 12 residues. Trimming pared 5 bases from V and 7 bases from J, leaving 9 bases between.

The V call is TRBV5-6, the J call TRBJ2-1, with 8 positions matching TRBD2. The length of the CDR3 is 16 residues. CDR1 and CDR2 from the germline V gene are SGHDT and YYEEEE. Trimming took 6 bases from V and 0 from J; bases not matched to a gene: 8. CDR3 in amino acids: CASNTAGGNSYNEQFF. The CDR3 DNA sequence: TGTGCCAGCAACACGGCGGGGGGCAACTCCTACAATGAGCAGTTCTTC.

This rearrangement joins TRBV9 to TRBJ1-1; unclear D gene. CDR1 and CDR2 (germline): SGDLS, YYNGEE. The CDR3 is made up of 14 amino acids. Between the trimmed V and J ends, which lost 0 bases and 0 bases, there was a span of 6 bases. CDR3 bases: TGTGCCAGCAGCGTAGGAGAACTGAACACTGAAGCTTTCTTT. Translated, it gives CASSVGELNTEAFF.

The chain links TRBV20-1 to TRBJ2-7, with D perhaps matching TRBD1 or TRBD2 (5 bases each). Looked up from germline, CDR1 is DFQATT and CDR2 is SNEGSKA (reference sequence). This CDR3 has 11 amino acids. DNA of the CDR3: TGCAATGCCGGGGCCCGGAACGAGCAGTACTTC. Translation: CNAGARNEQYF.

This rearrangement joins TRBV9 to TRBJ2-5, with TRBD2 identical over 8 bases. Germline trimming cut 4 bases from V and 3 bases from J; bases unmatched to any gene: 11. The CDR3 sequence is 16 residues long. Germline V gives CDR1 SGDLS, CDR2 YYNGEE. CDR3 region: CASSWEAGGGEETQYF. CDR3 nucleotides: TGTGCCAGCAGCTGGGAGGCGGGAGGAGGGGAAGAGACCCAGTACTTC.

J is TRBJ2-2 and V is TRBV7-9; unclear D gene. The CDR3 spans 16 residues. The germline gives CDR1 SEHNR, CDR2 FQNEAQ (reference sequence). The ends were cut back, 1 base at V and 2 bases at J, with 11 bases in the middle. This chain's CDR3 is CASSLGGGSNTGELFF. Here the CDR3 DNA reads TGTGCCAGCAGCTTAGGTGGCGGCAGCAACACCGGGGAGCTGTTTTTT. Complete variable domain (other parts from reference TRBV7-9 and TRBJ2-2): DTGVSQNPRHKITKRGQNVTFRCDPISEHNRLYWYRQTLGQGPEFLTYFQNEAQLEKSRLLSDRFSAERPKGSFSTLEIQRTEQGDSAMYLCASSLGGGSNTGELFFGEGSRLTVL.

CDR3 amino acids: CASSSTGTGGRNEQFF. The CDR3 DNA reads TGTGCCAGCAGTTCCACAGGGACAGGGGGCCGCAATGAGCAGTTCTTC. The chain joins TRBV11-3 to TRBJ2-1; 12 bases agree with TRBD1. The CDR3 runs 16 residues. Germline V gene sequence: CDR1 SGHNT, CDR2 YENEEA. Losses at the gene ends were 6 bases for V and 6 bases for J; bases not matched to a gene: 9.

V usage is TRBV6-6 and J usage is TRBJ2-2; D is ambiguous. Trimming pared 0 bases from V and 1 base from J, leaving 9 bases between. Per the germline V gene, CDR1 is MNHNY and CDR2 is SVGAGI (reference sequence). The CDR3 runs 16 residues. CDR3 loop: CASSYSLRVNTGELFF. For the CDR3, the DNA is TGTGCCAGCAGTTACTCACTCCGGGTGAACACCGGGGAGCTGTTTTTT.

V and J are TRBV19 and TRBJ1-3, with unresolved D. Deletions cut 4 bases from V and 0 bases from J, with 13 bases between. Germline V gives CDR1 LNHDA, CDR2 SQIVND (reference sequence). The CDR3 is 16 residues long. The CDR3 coding sequence is TGTGCCAGTAGTAAATTTCGGTCTGTCTCTGGAAACACCATATATTTT. This sequence encodes CASSKFRSVSGNTIYF. Combining the CDR3 with reference TRBV19 and TRBJ1-3 gives the whole variable domain DGGITQSPKYLFRKEGQNVTLSCEQNLNHDAMYWYRQDPGQGLRLIYYSQIVNDFQKGDIAEGYSVSREKKESFPLTVTSAQKNPTAFYLCASSKFRSVSGNTIYFGEGSWLTVV.

In its sample, this clone was seen once. The V call is TRBV5-1, the J call TRBJ1-2, with TRBD1 identical over 9 bases. The CDR3 is 13 residues long. V lost 4 bases and J lost 7; bases outside the gene matches: 5. The germline V gene has CDR1 SGHRS and CDR2 YFSETQ. The CDR3 region is CASSPGQGSGYTF. The CDR3 nucleotides are TGCGCCAGCAGCCCCGGACAGGGGTCTGGCTACACCTTC.

The chain is built from TRBV2 and TRBJ2-5; 8 positions match TRBD1. The CDR3 totals 14 residues. Germline loops: CDR1 SNHLY, CDR2 FYNNEI. With 0 bases clipped from V and 4 bases from J, the junction kept 1 base outside the gene matches. The CDR3 region has the DNA TGTGCCAGCAGTGAAGCGGACAGGGTAGAGACCCAGTACTTC. Its protein is CASSEADRVETQYF. The whole variable domain, remainder taken from reference TRBV2 and TRBJ2-5, is EPEVTQTPSHQVTQMGQEVILRCVPISNHLYFYWYRQILGQKVEFLVSFYNNEISEKSEIFDDQFSVERPDGSNFTLKIRSTKLEDSAMYFCASSEADRVETQYFGPGTRLLVL.

The chain recombines TRBV19 with TRBJ2-7, with 8 nucleotides matching TRBD1. The CDR3 length is 15 residues. CDR1 LNHDA and CDR2 SQIVND come from the germline V gene (reference sequence). J was trimmed by 2 bases and V by 3 bases; bases with no gene match: 6. DNA for the CDR3: TGTGCCAGTAGTATTCAGGGACAGGCGGCCTACGAGCAGTACTTC. Translated, it gives CASSIQGQAAYEQYF.

This chain uses TRBV7-2 with TRBJ2-1; TRBD2 matches 9 bases. This CDR3 region has 15 residues. Germline-derived CDR1 and CDR2 are SGHTA and FQGNSA. J gave up 8 bases and V 3 bases, and 8 bases lay outside the gene matches. CDR3 DNA sequence: TGTGCCAGCAGCTTTTGGAGCGGGAGGAGTGATGAGCAGTTCTTC. Amino acid sequence: CASSFWSGRSDEQFF.

The V and J genes are TRBV6-1 and TRBJ1-2; D not resolved. This CDR3 has 14 amino acids. V was trimmed by 4 bases and J by 4 bases, leaving 13 bases between them. CDR1 is MNHNS and CDR2 is SASEGT in the germline V gene. The CDR3 loop is CASSGWTDPYGYTF. The CDR3 region has the DNA TGTGCCAGCAGTGGATGGACCGACCCCTATGGCTACACCTTC.

CDR3 sequence reads: CASGTGQETQYF. CDR3 sequence (DNA): TGTGCCAGCGGGACAGGGCAAGAGACCCAGTACTTC. V usage is TRBV2 and J usage is TRBJ2-5, with TRBD1 matching over 9 bases. The CDR3 runs to 12 residues. Germline V gene sequence: CDR1 SNHLY, CDR2 FYNNEI. The V and J ends lost 8 bases and 2 bases, in that order; junction bases with no gene match: 0. Using reference TRBV2 and TRBJ2-5 for the parts outside the CDR3, the full variable domain is EPEVTQTPSHQVTQMGQEVILRCVPISNHLYFYWYRQILGQKVEFLVSFYNNEISEKSEIFDDQFSVERPDGSNFTLKIRSTKLEDSAMYFCASGTGQETQYFGPGTRLLVL.

The chain combines TRBV11-2 with TRBJ1-1; D remains unclear. The CDR3 has 14 residues. In germline, CDR1 is SGHAT, CDR2 FQNNGV. Trimming removed 1 base from V and 5 bases from J, with 11 bases in between. This CDR3 is CASSLAYGRTEAFF. The CDR3 DNA sequence: TGTGCCAGCAGCTTAGCATACGGAAGAACTGAAGCTTTCTTT.